A selection of T cell receptor beta chains follows, all from one sample in a study of cytomegalovirus exposure and HLA in healthy donors. The table came from immunoSEQ multiplex PCR; TCRdb's copy has only in-frame clones and leaves some out. The sample consists of roughly 120,000 clones, roughly two thirds of them appearing once. The source material was PBMCs. Source of these receptors: a man aged 25 to 40 in good health and CMV-seropositive. Each CDR3 is given with its conserved first and last residue. D genes are given only for firm matches. Not every row has a clone size; where given, it reads once, few, many or a size class.

D gene	V gene	J gene	clone size	CDR3 DNA	CDR3 protein
TRBD1	TRBV4-1	TRBJ1-1	.	TGCGCCAGCAGCCAGTCACAGGGGGAAGTTTGGGCTTTCTTT	CASSQSQGEVWAFF
.	TRBV4-1	TRBJ2-3	.	TGCGCCAGCAGCCGTACCCGGCAGGGAGATACGCAGTATTTT	CASSRTRQGDTQYF
.	TRBV6-1	TRBJ2-5	.	TGTGCCAGCAGTGGGTCTAGCAGAGGCGAGACCCAGTACTTC	CASSGSSRGETQYF
.	TRBV10-2	TRBJ2-7	.	TGCGCCAGCCCTCGGTCAGGGCCCTACGAGCAGTACTTC	CASPRSGPYEQYF
TRBD1	TRBV11-2	TRBJ2-3	.	TGTGCCAGCAGCTCCTCCGGGACAGAGTTAACAGATACGCAGTATTTT	CASSSSGTELTDTQYF
TRBD1	TRBV28	TRBJ1-3	few	TGTGCCAGCAATGTGGGACAGGTCTCTGGAAACACCATATATTTT	CASNVGQVSGNTIYF
TRBD1	TRBV5-1	TRBJ2-1	once	TGCGCCAGCAGCCTAGCCACAGGGGCTGTCTCCTACAATGAGCAGTTCTTC	CASSLATGAVSYNEQFF
TRBD1	TRBV7-7	TRBJ2-5	.	TGTGCTAGCAGCTCCCGGACAGGGCAAGAGACCCAGTACTTC	CASSSRTGQETQYF
.	TRBV4-1	TRBJ1-6	.	TGCGCCAGCAGCCAAGATTTGGGACACCTAAATTCACCCCTCCACTTT	CASSQDLGHLNSPLHF
TRBD1	TRBV9	TRBJ1-1	.	TGTGCCAGCAGCGTTCTACCAGACCGACAGGGAATGAACACTGAAGCTTTCTTT	CASSVLPDRQGMNTEAFF
TRBD2	TRBV2	TRBJ2-7	.	TGTGCCAGCGAGAGGGCTAGCGGAAACTACGAGCAGTACTTC	CASERASGNYEQYF
TRBD2	TRBV2	TRBJ2-7	.	TGTGCCAGCAGTCTGTCTCACCGGGGAGGGCCGTACGAGCAGTACTTC	CASSLSHRGGPYEQYF
.	TRBV12-5	TRBJ2-7	few	TGTGCTAGTGGTTATTCCAGCTACGAGCAGTACTTC	CASGYSSYEQYF
TRBD2	TRBV15	TRBJ2-6	.	TGTGCCACCAGCAGATTGGGGAGGGGAGGTCTTGACGGGGCCAACGTCCTGACTTTC	CATSRLGRGGLDGANVLTF
TRBD1	TRBV9	TRBJ2-7	few	TGTGCCAGCAGCCCCCAAGGACAGGGCTTCTACGAGCAGTACTTC	CASSPQGQGFYEQYF
TRBD1	TRBV6-6	TRBJ1-1	.	TGTGCCAGCAGCTTTCGCGCTGAACAGGGGCACACTGAAGCTTTCTTT	CASSFRAEQGHTEAFF
TRBD1	TRBV29-1	TRBJ2-5	once	TGCAGCGTCTCGGGACAGGTAAAAGAGACCCAGTACTTC	CSVSGQVKETQYF
.	TRBV6-4	TRBJ2-1	once	TGTGCCAGCAGCAGAAACCGGGACTACAATGAGCAGTTCTTC	CASSRNRDYNEQFF
TRBD1	TRBV2	TRBJ1-1	few	TGTGCCAGCAGGGTACAGGGGGCGGACACTGAAGCTTTCTTT	CASRVQGADTEAFF
.	TRBV21-1	TRBJ2-7	.	TGTGCCAGCAGCAAAGAGATGTCTCCGCGCGAGCAGTACTTC	CASSKEMSPREQYF
.	TRBV7-3	TRBJ1-1	few	TGTGCCAGCAGCTTCGGAGGGGACACTGAAGCTTTCTTT	CASSFGGDTEAFF
TRBD1	TRBV2	TRBJ1-1	.	TGTGCCAGCATTAACCAGGGGGTGTCCACTGAAGCTTTCTTT	CASINQGVSTEAFF
.	TRBV28	TRBJ2-1	once	TGTGCCAGCAGTAAACACCTAACAGGGTACGGCGAGCAGTTCTTC	CASSKHLTGYGEQFF
TRBD1	TRBV7-9	TRBJ2-7	.	TGTGCCAGCAGCGGGACAGGGTATCACGAGCAGTACTTC	CASSGTGYHEQYF
TRBD1	TRBV5-4	TRBJ1-1	.	TGTGCCAGCAGCCCACAGGGGACGCCGAATGAAGCTTTCTTT	CASSPQGTPNEAFF
.	TRBV4-3	TRBJ1-2	few	TGCGCCAGCAGCCAAGATAGTCGAGGGGGCTATGGCTACACCTTC	CASSQDSRGGYGYTF
TRBD1	TRBV12-5	TRBJ1-4	.	TGTGCTAGTGGACCCGGGACAGGGGGTGAAAAACTGTTTTTT	CASGPGTGGEKLFF
.	TRBV5-1	TRBJ2-7	.	TGCGCCAGCAACTCGAACCAGGGGAGTCTTCCCTACGAGCAGTACTTC	CASNSNQGSLPYEQYF
TRBD2	TRBV9	TRBJ2-2	.	TGTGCCAGCAGTCGGACTAGCGACCGGGAGCTGTTTTTT	CASSRTSDRELFF
.	TRBV2	TRBJ1-1	few	TGTGCCAGCTCATATTTACAGCCCGGGAACACTGAAGCTTTCTTT	CASSYLQPGNTEAFF
TRBD2	TRBV7-8	TRBJ2-7	few	TGTGCCAGCAGCTGGACTAGCGGGGACTACGAGCAGTACTTC	CASSWTSGDYEQYF
.	TRBV29-1	TRBJ2-2	few	TGCAGCGTTGAGGGACTCAGTACGGACACCGGGGAGCTGTTTTTT	CSVEGLSTDTGELFF
.	TRBV19	TRBJ1-1	.	TGTGCCAGTAGTATAATCAGTAGTAGGACAAGAGAAGCTTTCTTT	CASSIISSRTREAFF
.	TRBV6-5	TRBJ2-7	.	TGTGCCAGCAGTCGGACAAATTCCTACGAGCAGTACTTC	CASSRTNSYEQYF
.	TRBV6-6	TRBJ2-6	.	TGTGCCAGCAGCCGAGGGACACCCTCTGGGGCCAACGTCCTGACTTTC	CASSRGTPSGANVLTF